This T cell receptor beta chain emerged from a study of chemoradiotherapy in HPV16-positive cancers. The protocol was immunoSEQ multiplex PCR, while the TCRdb copy is restricted to in-frame clones and leaves out a portion. The repertoire holds 30,000 to 40,000 clones, with 92% as singletons. Germline CDR1 reads LGHNA; CDR2 reads YSLEER. This CDR3 has 16 amino acids. V gave up 1 base and J gave up 0 bases, with 11 bases separating them. This sequence originates from a human donor with HPV-associated anogenital cancer. The sequencing here drew on blood, taken from a patient who underwent chemoradiotherapy. The V gene is TRBV4-3, the J gene TRBJ2-3; D gene ambiguous. The CDR3: CASSQGLSDSTDTQYF. The CDR3 DNA sequence: TGCGCCAGCAGCCAAGGTCTCAGCGATAGCACAGATACGCAGTATTTT.